One and the same sample provided the 11 T cell receptor beta chains below, sequenced in a study of blood T cell repertoires in COVID-19. The data were produced by immunoSEQ multiplex PCR, yet TCRdb's version contains in-frame clones alone and is incomplete. The table includes over 200,000 clones, approximately 82% detected once. The sample comprised peripheral blood. These receptors came from a man in his forties or fifties with active or convalescent COVID-19.

The rearrangement links TRBV5-1 to TRBJ1-3; D is unresolved. The germline gives CDR1 SGHRS, CDR2 YFSETQ. V lost 4 bases and J lost 0, with 14 bases in between. The CDR3 totals 16 residues. Written as DNA, the CDR3 is TGCGCCAGCAGCAGTAACCTCCAGGTCTCTGGAAACACCATATATTTT. It is translated as CASSSNLQVSGNTIYF.

The J gene is TRBJ2-5, the V gene TRBV11-2, with 10 bases matching TRBD1. Germline loops: CDR1 SGHAT, CDR2 FQNNGV. There are 15 residues in the CDR3. With 5 bases clipped from V and 5 bases from J, the junction kept 8 bases outside the gene matches. CDR3 nucleotide sequence: TGTGCCAGCAGCATGGGACAGGGGACGATGGAGACCCAGTACTTC. Its translation: CASSMGQGTMETQYF.

The V call is TRBV11-3, the J call TRBJ1-6; D possibly corresponds to TRBD1 (5 bases). V lost 3 bases to trimming and J lost 7 bases, with 10 bases between them. Germline loops: CDR1 SGHNT, CDR2 YENEEA. This CDR3 spans 14 amino acids. The CDR3 sequence is CASSLGLPNSPLHF. The CDR3 DNA sequence: TGTGCCAGCAGCTTGGGACTGCCGAATTCACCCCTCCACTTT.

The chain has TRBV10-3 and TRBJ1-1; D gene ambiguous. The CDR3 length is 15 residues. Between the trimmed V and J ends, which lost 6 bases and 2 bases, there was a span of 16 bases. Germline CDR1 is ENHRY and CDR2 is SYGVKD. The CDR3 here is CAIRTVAEFNTEAFF. In nucleotides, the CDR3 is TGTGCCATCAGGACGGTCGCGGAATTTAACACTGAAGCTTTCTTT.

This clone showed up just once. The chain has TRBV27 and TRBJ2-2, with 8 bases matching TRBD2. V shed 2 bases and J 5 bases; nucleotides not matched to a gene: 4. The CDR3 has 15 residues. In germline, CDR1 is MNHEY, CDR2 SMNVEV (reference sequence). CDR3 sequence reads: CASSLRGGETGELFF. The CDR3, as DNA: TGTGCCAGCAGTTTACGGGGGGGGGAGACCGGGGAGCTGTTTTTT.

The J gene is TRBJ2-7, the V gene TRBV4-2, with 7 nucleotides matching TRBD2. The ends lost 0 bases at V and 2 bases at J; junction bases unmatched: 4. There are 15 residues in the CDR3. Germline CDR1 is LGHNA and CDR2 is YNFKEQ. CDR3 residues: CASSQDGGEAYEQYF. The CDR3 nucleotides are TGTGCCAGCAGCCAAGATGGGGGGGAGGCCTACGAGCAGTACTTC.

This chain joins TRBV27 and TRBJ2-1; TRBD1 might be the D (6 bases). CDR3 length equals 15 residues. Germline loops: CDR1 MNHEY, CDR2 SMNVEV (reference sequence). The germline V and J ends were trimmed by 2 bases and 7 bases, with 15 bases remaining between them. CDR3 bases: TGTGCCAGCAGTTTAGGGCCGGACAGAGTTAATGAGCAGTTCTTC. Its protein product is CASSLGPDRVNEQFF.

The genes are TRBV5-8 and TRBJ2-1, with D perhaps TRBD1 (5 bases). Germline values: CDR1 SGHTS, CDR2 YDEGEE. There are 15 residues in the CDR3. V was cut by 4 bases and J by 0 bases, with 11 bases left in between. Written as DNA, the CDR3 is TGTGCCAGCAGCAGCACAGGTAGCTCCTACAATGAGCAGTTCTTC. Translated, it gives CASSSTGSSYNEQFF.

The chain links TRBV7-9 to TRBJ2-5; 8 nucleotides agree with TRBD1. Germline values: CDR1 SEHNR, CDR2 FQNEAQ (reference sequence). The CDR3 totals 16 residues. V dropped 4 bases and J dropped 7; count of bases not matched to a gene: 14. The DNA of the CDR3 is TGTGCCAGCAGCTCACGCGACAGGGGAAAGGATGCGACCCAGTACTTC. It translates to CASSSRDRGKDATQYF.

In this sample, this clone turned up once. The rearrangement uses TRBV5-4 and TRBJ1-2, with a tentative D call TRBD1 (5 bases). This CDR3 is built from 14 residues. The V end was cut by 0 bases, the J end by 3 bases, with 9 bases between. From germline, CDR1 is SGHNT and CDR2 YYREEE (reference sequence). CDR3 bases: TGTGCCAGCAGCTTGGCAGGGAACCACTATGGCTACACCTTC. Protein sequence: CASSLAGNHYGYTF.

A word on this clone: In the same sample, other DNA sequences code for this CDR3. This chain uses TRBV12-3 or TRBV12-4 with TRBJ1-1, with no clear D. The CDR3 consists of 13 residues. V was shortened by 6 bases and J by 4 bases, with 12 bases between the two germline ends. The CDR3 here is CASSLGRGTEAFF. DNA for the CDR3: TGTGCCAGCAGCCTAGGGCGGGGCACTGAAGCTTTCTTT.